This T cell receptor (beta chain) originates from a study of T cells in Graves' hyperthyroidism and ophthalmopathy. Study results and caveats: Blood samples included most of the expanded thyroid clonotypes exceeding 0.001.

Researchers amplified the TCR beta CDR3 regions from RNA transcripts. An initial round of RT-PCR targeting the TCR CDR3 relied on the HTBI primer set. TCRdb re-analysed the multiplex PCR reads in MiXCR, keeping a single row per CDR3 protein. The sample carries about 640,000 distinct CDR3 sequences, less than 25% recorded once. With respect to this clonotype: Its antigen is not identified.

With duration under 3 months, ophthalmopathy was active: Clinical Activity Score at least 3, NOSPECS at least 4. Any patient presenting with uncontrolled infection, other autoimmune disease, pregnancy or lactation was left out. Used for diagnoses were clinical symptoms, serum thyroxine and TRAb, thyroid ultrasound and orbital computed tomography. This clonotype was obtained from a man younger than 40 with Graves' ophthalmopathy. Sequencing was done on a sample of blood.

The CDR3 is CASSQVSAGVTDTQYF. In DNA, the CDR3 is TGTGCCAGCAGCCAAGTATCGGCGGGAGTAACAGATACGCAGTATTTT. The chain links TRBV3-1 to TRBJ2-3; 7 positions match TRBD2. V gave up 1 base and J gave up 3 bases; unmatched junction bases: 7. The CDR3 extends over 16 amino acids. Germline loops: CDR1 LGHDT, CDR2 YNNKEL (reference sequence).